The next 5 T cell receptor beta chains were all read from a single sample in a study of cytomegalovirus exposure and HLA in healthy donors. PCR was performed using 60 Vbeta and 13 Jbeta primers. Sequencing used immunoSEQ multiplex PCR; TCRdb keeps in-frame clones, though not all of them. The data show about 160,000 clones, and the top ten clones hold over 1%. The sequencing sample was made of PBMCs. These receptors were taken from a woman aged 55-70 years in good health and CMV-seronegative.

V and J are TRBV5-1 and TRBJ1-6; unclear D gene. Trimming left V 7 bases short and J 5 bases short, with 16 bases between. The CDR3 extends over 15 amino acids. From germline, CDR1 is SGHRS and CDR2 YFSETQ. CDR3 amino acids: CASSPTTPNNSPLHF. The CDR3, as DNA: TGCGCCAGCTCCCCGACGACACCCAATAATTCACCCCTCCACTTT.

The gene calls are TRBV5-5 and TRBJ2-2; 9 nucleotides agree with TRBD1. The CDR3 has 16 residues. After removal of 3 bases from V and 2 bases from J, the junction contained 5 bases not matched to a gene. Germline V lookup: CDR1 SGHKS, CDR2 YYEKEE (reference sequence). The CDR3 loop is CASSSTGGLNTGELFF. The CDR3 DNA is TGTGCCAGCAGCTCCACAGGGGGCCTTAACACCGGGGAGCTGTTTTTT.

The chain joins TRBV4-1 to TRBJ2-3, with 9 bases identical to TRBD2. Germline trimming cut 5 bases from V and 6 bases from J; bases unmatched to any gene: 3. This CDR3 region has 13 residues. CDR1 MGHRA and CDR2 YSYEKL come from the germline V gene. DNA of the CDR3: TGCGCCAGCAGCGGGACTAGCTCGGATACGCAGTATTTT. Translation: CASSGTSSDTQYF.

The chain links TRBV7-9 to TRBJ1-5; a weak D match, TRBD1 (6 bases). V lost 8 bases to trimming and J lost 4 bases, with 9 bases between them. This CDR3 spans 12 amino acids. Germline CDR1 SEHNR, CDR2 FQNEAQ (reference sequence). Here the CDR3 reads CASGQLNQPQHF. Written as DNA, the CDR3 is TGTGCCAGCGGACAGCTTAATCAGCCCCAGCATTTT.

CDR3 region: CASSFKRARGELFF. The DNA for the CDR3 is TGCGCCAGCAGCTTCAAGAGGGCCCGAGGGGAGCTGTTTTTT. This chain joins TRBV5-1 and TRBJ2-2; a weak D match, TRBD2 (5 bases). Germline CDR1 and CDR2: SGHRS and YFSETQ. Trimming pared 2 bases from V and 8 bases from J, leaving 13 bases between. This CDR3 has 14 residues.